This TCR beta chain was identified during a study of spatial heterogeneity in lung cancer. Study-wide points: Of tumor T cells, an estimated coverage of approximately 6.4% was reached for alpha chains and approximately 14% for beta chains. In tumors, expanded intratumoral alpha and beta TCR counts tracked mutation counts.

V shed 3 bases and J shed 5 bases, with 11 bases lying between them. Looked up from germline, CDR1 is MDHEN and CDR2 is SYDVKM. The CDR3 spans 13 residues. Every individual TCR cDNA molecule carried its own unique molecular identifier, which allowed correction of PCR and sequencing errors. TCRdb redid the calling of the 5' RACE reads with MiXCR, one entry per CDR3 protein. The data show about 9,600 distinct CDR3 sequences, 5.5% to 7.5% seen once. Time point: sample taken at primary tumor resection. By share, this clonotype ranks as medium-sized. Antigen unknown. This TCR derives from a female donor with early-stage non-small cell lung cancer. The specimen comprised lung tumor tissue, sampled at surgery. This chain connects TRBV28 to TRBJ2-7; no definite D call. The CDR3 is CASSLPGFDEQYV. The CDR3 bases are TGTGCCAGCAGTTTGCCGGGTTTCGACGAGCAGTACGTC.